Listed below are T cell receptor beta chains from one sample, sequenced in a study of blood T cells in healthy people across ages. MiXCR, applied by TCRdb to the 5' RACE reads, yields one record per CDR3 protein. The sample yields over 1.5 million distinct CDR3 sequences, around 48% seen once. The sample consisted of blood. These receptors originate from a woman in her 40s in good health. Each CDR3 is given with its conserved first and last residue.

J gene | V gene | CDR3 protein
TRBJ2-5 | TRBV20-1 | CSARTGLGGAAQETQYF
TRBJ2-7 | TRBV5-1 | CASSLGSSGFYEQYF
TRBJ2-1 | TRBV5-1 | CASSLILAGPRNEQFF
TRBJ2-1 | TRBV20-1 | CSAKRLSGGPQNEQFF
TRBJ2-1 | TRBV7-2 | CASSLGGAGGYNEQFF
TRBJ2-5 | TRBV10-3 | CASAEGYEQYF
TRBJ2-3 | TRBV28 | CATFGVGDTQYF
TRBJ1-1 | TRBV29-1 | CSVERYGTLDTEAFF
TRBJ1-1 | TRBV10-3 | CALRQGVRTEAFF
NA | TRBV29-1 | CSVEVDGETQYF
TRBJ2-3 | TRBV20-1 | CSARESSRTSTDTQYF
TRBJ1-6 | TRBV27 | CASSLMIGGDSPLHF
NA | TRBV6-1 | CASSVVEGGSEQYF
TRBJ1-2 | TRBV9 | CASSPDGTQLHYGYTF
TRBJ1-1 | TRBV7-2 | CASSERPNTEAFF
TRBJ2-1 | TRBV7-3 | CAGSRTSGGARNEQFF
TRBJ2-5 | TRBV5-1 | CASSSSGGDEETQYF
TRBJ2-7 | TRBV27 | CASRRQGATGEQYF
TRBJ2-1 | TRBV5-1 | CASSLQLGLAGGHEQFF
TRBJ1-2 | TRBV2 | CAREGQGDYGYTF
TRBJ2-3 | TRBV7-2 | CASSLIILSADTQYF
TRBJ2-1 | TRBV10-3 | CAISTGIEQFF
TRBJ2-1 | TRBV28 | CASSPTGAYSYNEQFF
TRBJ2-7 | TRBV7-2 | CASSPLAGQETLYF
TRBJ2-6 | TRBV5-1 | CASSLGDSGYNVLTF
TRBJ2-5 | TRBV20-1 | CSASRDVQETQYF
TRBJ2-1 | TRBV7-2 | CASRLPGGGPGEQFF
TRBJ2-5 | TRBV9 | CASSTGTSLGTQYF
TRBJ2-7 | TRBV20-1 | CSATGLAGSFSYEQYF
NA | TRBV6-5 | CASSYGLNRGGETQYF
TRBJ1-1 | TRBV5-1 | CASSLRTTQNTEAFF
TRBJ2-7 | TRBV11-2 | CASSFRRPHSGISYEQYF
TRBJ2-1 | TRBV11-2 | CASSLDMGRVYNEQFF
TRBJ2-5 | TRBV9 | CASSPGDAPRSETQYF
TRBJ2-1 | TRBV29-1 | CSVKRPYNEQFF
TRBJ2-4 | TRBV6-5 | CASSDMASGNIQYF
TRBJ2-1 | TRBV28 | CASSIRAGVIDNEQFF
TRBJ2-1 | TRBV29-1 | CSVTDYNEQFF
TRBJ1-2 | TRBV11-2 | CASSSVGVQGGYGYTF
TRBJ2-7 | TRBV5-1 | CASSRVPEAEQYF
TRBJ2-1 | TRBV5-1 | CATKRGGNEQFF
TRBJ1-2 | TRBV27 | CASTTRDGYTF